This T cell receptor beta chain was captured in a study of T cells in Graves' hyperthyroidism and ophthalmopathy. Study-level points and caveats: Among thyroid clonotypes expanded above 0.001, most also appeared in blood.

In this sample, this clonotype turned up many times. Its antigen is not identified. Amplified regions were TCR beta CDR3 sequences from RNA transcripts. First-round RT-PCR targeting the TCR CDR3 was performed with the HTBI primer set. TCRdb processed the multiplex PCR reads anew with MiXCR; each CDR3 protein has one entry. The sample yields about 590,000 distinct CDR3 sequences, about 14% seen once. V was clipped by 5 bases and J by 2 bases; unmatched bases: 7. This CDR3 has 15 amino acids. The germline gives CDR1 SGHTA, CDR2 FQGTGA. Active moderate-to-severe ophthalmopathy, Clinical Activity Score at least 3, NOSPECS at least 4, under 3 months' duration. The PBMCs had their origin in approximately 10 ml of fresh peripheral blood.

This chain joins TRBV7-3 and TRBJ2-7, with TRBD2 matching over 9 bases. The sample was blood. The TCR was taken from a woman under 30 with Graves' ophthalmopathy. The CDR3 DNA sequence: TGTGCCAGCAGCCTGACTAGCGGAGTAACCTACGAGCAGTACTTC. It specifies CASSLTSGVTYEQYF.